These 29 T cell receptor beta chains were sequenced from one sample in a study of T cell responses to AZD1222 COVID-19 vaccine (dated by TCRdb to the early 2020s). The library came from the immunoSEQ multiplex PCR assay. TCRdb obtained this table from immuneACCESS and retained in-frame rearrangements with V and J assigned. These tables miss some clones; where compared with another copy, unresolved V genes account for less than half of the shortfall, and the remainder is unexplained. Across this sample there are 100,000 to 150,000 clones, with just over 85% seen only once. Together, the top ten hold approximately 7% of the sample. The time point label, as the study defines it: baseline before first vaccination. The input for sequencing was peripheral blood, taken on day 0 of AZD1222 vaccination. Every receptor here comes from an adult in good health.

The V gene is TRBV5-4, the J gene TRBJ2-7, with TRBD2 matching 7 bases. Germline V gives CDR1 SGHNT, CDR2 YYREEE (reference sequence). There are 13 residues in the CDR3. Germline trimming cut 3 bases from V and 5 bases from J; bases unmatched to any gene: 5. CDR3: CASSWGGGNEQYF. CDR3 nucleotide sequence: TGTGCCAGCAGCTGGGGCGGGGGAAACGAGCAGTACTTC.

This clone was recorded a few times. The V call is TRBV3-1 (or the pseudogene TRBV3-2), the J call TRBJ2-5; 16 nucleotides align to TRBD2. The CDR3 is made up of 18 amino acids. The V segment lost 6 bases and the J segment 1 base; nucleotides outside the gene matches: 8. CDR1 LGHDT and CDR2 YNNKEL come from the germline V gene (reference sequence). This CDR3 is CASRTGLAGGGVQETQYF. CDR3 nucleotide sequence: TGTGCCAGCAGGACGGGACTAGCGGGAGGGGGGGTCCAAGAGACCCAGTACTTC.

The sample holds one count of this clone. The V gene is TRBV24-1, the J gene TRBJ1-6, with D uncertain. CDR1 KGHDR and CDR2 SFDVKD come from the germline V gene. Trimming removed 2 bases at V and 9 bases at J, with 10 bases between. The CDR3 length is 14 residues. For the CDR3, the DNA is TGTGCCACCAGTGATTCGGGTCCAGGTTCACCCCTCCACTTT. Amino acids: CATSDSGPGSPLHF.

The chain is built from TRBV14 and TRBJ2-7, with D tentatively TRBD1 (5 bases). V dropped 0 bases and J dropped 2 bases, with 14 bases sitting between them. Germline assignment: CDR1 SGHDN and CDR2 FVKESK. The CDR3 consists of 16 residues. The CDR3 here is CASSQDRQPLPYEQYF. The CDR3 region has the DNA TGTGCCAGCAGCCAAGATCGACAGCCACTCCCCTACGAGCAGTACTTC.

CDR3 nucleotide sequence: TGCGCCAGCAACGCCGGACAGGGGTCCGGGGAGCTGTTTTTT. It codes for CASNAGQGSGELFF. The rearrangement uses TRBV5-1 and TRBJ2-2; 9 bases are a match to TRBD1. J was trimmed by 6 bases and V by 6 bases; bases with no gene match: 6. Per germline, CDR1 SGHRS and CDR2 YFSETQ. The CDR3 has 14 amino acids.

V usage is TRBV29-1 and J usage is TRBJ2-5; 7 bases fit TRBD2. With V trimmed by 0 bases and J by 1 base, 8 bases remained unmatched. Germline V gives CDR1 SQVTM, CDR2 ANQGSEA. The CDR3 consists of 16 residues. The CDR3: CSVEDPLGRTQETQYF. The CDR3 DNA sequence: TGCAGCGTTGAAGACCCTCTCGGGAGGACCCAAGAGACCCAGTACTTC.

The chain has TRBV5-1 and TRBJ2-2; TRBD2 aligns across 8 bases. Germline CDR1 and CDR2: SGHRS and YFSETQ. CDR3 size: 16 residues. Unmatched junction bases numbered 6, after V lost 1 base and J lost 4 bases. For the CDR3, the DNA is TGCGCCAGCAGCTTGCGAGCGGGAGTGGGCACCGGGGAGCTGTTTTTT. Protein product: CASSLRAGVGTGELFF. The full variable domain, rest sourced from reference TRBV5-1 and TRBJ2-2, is KAGVTQTPRYLIKTRGQQVTLSCSPISGHRSVSWYQQTPGQGLQFLFEYFSETQRNKGNFPGRFSGRQFSNSRSEMNVSTLELGDSALYLCASSLRAGVGTGELFFGEGSRLTVL.

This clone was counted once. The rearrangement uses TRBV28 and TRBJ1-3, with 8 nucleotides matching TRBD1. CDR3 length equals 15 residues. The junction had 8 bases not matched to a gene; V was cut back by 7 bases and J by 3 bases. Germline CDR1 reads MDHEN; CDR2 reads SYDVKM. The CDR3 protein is CASNDGQGGGNTIYF. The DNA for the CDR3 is TGTGCCAGCAACGATGGACAGGGCGGTGGAAACACCATATATTTT.

The CDR3 sequence is CASSYLQGAGELFF. CDR3 sequence (DNA): TGTGCCAGCAGTTACTTACAGGGAGCCGGGGAGCTGTTTTTT. The chain links TRBV6-6 to TRBJ2-2, with D possibly being TRBD1 (6 bases). The germline V gene encodes CDR1 MNHNY and CDR2 SVGAGI (reference sequence). V was pared by 1 base and J by 6 bases, with 9 bases between. This CDR3 region has 14 residues.

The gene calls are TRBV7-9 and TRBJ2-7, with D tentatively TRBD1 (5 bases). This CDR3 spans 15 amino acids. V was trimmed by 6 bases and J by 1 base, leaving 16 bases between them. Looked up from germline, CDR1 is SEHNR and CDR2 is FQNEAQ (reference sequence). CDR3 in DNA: TGTGCCAGCAGTACAGGAGCCCAAAATTCCTACGAGCAGTACTTC. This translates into CASSTGAQNSYEQYF.

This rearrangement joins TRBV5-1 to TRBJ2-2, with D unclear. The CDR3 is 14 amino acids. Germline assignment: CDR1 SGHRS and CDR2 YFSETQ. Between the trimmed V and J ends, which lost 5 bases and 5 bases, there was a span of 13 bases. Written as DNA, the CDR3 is TGCGCCAGCAGGACTTCTACCGGAACCGGGGAGCTGTTTTTT. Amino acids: CASRTSTGTGELFF. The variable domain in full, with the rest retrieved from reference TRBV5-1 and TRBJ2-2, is KAGVTQTPRYLIKTRGQQVTLSCSPISGHRSVSWYQQTPGQGLQFLFEYFSETQRNKGNFPGRFSGRQFSNSRSEMNVSTLELGDSALYLCASRTSTGTGELFFGEGSRLTVL.

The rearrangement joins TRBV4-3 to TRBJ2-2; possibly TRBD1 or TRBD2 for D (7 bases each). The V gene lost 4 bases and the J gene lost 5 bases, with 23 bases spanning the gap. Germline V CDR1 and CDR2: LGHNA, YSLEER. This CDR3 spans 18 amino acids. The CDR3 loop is CASSPGEGALYETGELFF. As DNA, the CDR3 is TGCGCCAGCAGCCCCGGGGAGGGGGCTCTATATGAAACCGGGGAGCTGTTTTTT.

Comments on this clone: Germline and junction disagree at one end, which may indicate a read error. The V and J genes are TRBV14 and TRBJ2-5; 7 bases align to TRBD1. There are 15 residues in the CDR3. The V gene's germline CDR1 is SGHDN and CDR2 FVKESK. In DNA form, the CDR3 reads TGTGCCAGCAGACAAGCCGGGACAGCCAAAGAGACCCAGTACTTC. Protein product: CASRQAGTAKETQYF.

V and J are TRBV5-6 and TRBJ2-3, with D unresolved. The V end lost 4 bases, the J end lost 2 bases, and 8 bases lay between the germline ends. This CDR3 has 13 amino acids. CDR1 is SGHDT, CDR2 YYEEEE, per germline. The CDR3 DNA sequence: TGTGCCAGCAGCCTTGACCCCACAGATACGCAGTATTTT. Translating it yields CASSLDPTDTQYF.

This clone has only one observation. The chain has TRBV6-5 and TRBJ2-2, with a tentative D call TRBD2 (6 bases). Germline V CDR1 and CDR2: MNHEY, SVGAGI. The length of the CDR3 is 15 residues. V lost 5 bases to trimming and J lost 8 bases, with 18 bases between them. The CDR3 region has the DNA TGTGCCAGCAGTAACCTGGAGGGCCGGACGGGGGAGCTGTTTTTT. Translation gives CASSNLEGRTGELFF.

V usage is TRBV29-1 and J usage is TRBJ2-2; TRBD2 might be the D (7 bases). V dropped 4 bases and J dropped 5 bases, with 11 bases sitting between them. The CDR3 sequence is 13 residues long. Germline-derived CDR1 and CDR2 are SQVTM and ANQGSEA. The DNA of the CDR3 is TGCAGCGTTGTGGGAGGGGGGACCGGGGAGCTGTTTTTT. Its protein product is CSVVGGGTGELFF.

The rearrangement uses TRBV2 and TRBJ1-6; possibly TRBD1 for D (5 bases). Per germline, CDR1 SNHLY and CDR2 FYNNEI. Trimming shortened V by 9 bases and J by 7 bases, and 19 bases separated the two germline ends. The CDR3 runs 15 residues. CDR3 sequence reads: CARREGTAPNSPLHF. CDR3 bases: TGTGCCAGAAGGGAGGGGACGGCACCAAATTCACCCCTCCACTTT. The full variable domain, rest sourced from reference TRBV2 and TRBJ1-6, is EPEVTQTPSHQVTQMGQEVILRCVPISNHLYFYWYRQILGQKVEFLVSFYNNEISEKSEIFDDQFSVERPDGSNFTLKIRSTKLEDSAMYFCARREGTAPNSPLHFGNGTRLTVT.

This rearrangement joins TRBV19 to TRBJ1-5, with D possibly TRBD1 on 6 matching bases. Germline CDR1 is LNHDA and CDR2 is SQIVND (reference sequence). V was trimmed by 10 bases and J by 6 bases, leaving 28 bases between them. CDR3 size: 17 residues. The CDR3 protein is CATWNPQGKRGGQPQHF. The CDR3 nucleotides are TGTGCCACCTGGAACCCACAGGGTAAAAGAGGGGGTCAGCCCCAGCATTTT.

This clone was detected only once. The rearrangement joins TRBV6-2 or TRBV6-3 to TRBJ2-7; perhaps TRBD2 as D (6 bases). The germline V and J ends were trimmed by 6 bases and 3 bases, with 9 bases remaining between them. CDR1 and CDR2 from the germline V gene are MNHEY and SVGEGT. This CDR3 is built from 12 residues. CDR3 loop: CASSSGFYEQYF. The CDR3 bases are TGTGCCAGCAGCAGCGGGTTCTACGAGCAGTACTTC.

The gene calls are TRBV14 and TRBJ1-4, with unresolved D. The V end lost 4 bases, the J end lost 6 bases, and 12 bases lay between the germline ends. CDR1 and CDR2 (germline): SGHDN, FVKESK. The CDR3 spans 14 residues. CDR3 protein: CASSRIPGYEKLFF. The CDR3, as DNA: TGTGCCAGCAGCCGTATACCGGGATATGAAAAACTGTTTTTT.

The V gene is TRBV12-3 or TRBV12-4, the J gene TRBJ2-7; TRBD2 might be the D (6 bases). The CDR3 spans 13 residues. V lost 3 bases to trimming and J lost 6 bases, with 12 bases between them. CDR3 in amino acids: CASSLGGSVEQYF. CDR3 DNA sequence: TGTGCCAGCAGTTTGGGGGGTTCTGTCGAGCAGTACTTC.

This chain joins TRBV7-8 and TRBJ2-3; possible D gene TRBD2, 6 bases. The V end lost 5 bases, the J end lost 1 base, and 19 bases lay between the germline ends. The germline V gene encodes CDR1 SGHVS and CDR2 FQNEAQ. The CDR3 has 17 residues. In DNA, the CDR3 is TGTGCCAGCAGCCCCCGGAGGAGGGGACGGGGCACAGATACGCAGTATTTT. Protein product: CASSPRRRGRGTDTQYF.

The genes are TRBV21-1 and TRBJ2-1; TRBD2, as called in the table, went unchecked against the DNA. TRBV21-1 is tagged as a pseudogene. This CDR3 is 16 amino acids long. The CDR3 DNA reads TGTGCCAGCAGCAAAGTCCCTAGCGGGGGTCCCTCGGAGCAGTTCTTC. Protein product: CASSKVPSGGPSEQFF.

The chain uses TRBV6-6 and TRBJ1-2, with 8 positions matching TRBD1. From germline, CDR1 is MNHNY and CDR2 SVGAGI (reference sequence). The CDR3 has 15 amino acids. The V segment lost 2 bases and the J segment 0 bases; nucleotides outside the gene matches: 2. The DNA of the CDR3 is TGTGCCAGCAGTTACAGACAGGGGCCTAACTATGGCTACACCTTC. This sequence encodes CASSYRQGPNYGYTF.

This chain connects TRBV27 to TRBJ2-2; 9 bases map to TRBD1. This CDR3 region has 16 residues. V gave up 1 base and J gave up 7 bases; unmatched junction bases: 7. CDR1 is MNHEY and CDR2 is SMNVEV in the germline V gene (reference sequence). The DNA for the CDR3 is TGTGCCAGCAGTTTATTGGGACAGGGTGCGGGCGGGGAGCTGTTTTTT. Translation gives CASSLLGQGAGGELFF.

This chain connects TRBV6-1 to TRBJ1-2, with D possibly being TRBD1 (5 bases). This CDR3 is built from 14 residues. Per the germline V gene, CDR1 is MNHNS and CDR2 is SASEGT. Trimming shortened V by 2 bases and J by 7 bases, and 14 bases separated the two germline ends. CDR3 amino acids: CASSELGQLIGYTF. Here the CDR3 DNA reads TGTGCCAGCAGTGAATTAGGACAACTCATTGGCTACACCTTC.

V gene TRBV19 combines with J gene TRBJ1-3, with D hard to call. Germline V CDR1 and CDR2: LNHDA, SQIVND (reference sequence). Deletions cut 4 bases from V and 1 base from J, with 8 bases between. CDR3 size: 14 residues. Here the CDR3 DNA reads TGTGCCAGTAGTACGTGGGTGTCTGGAAACACCATATATTTT. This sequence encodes CASSTWVSGNTIYF.

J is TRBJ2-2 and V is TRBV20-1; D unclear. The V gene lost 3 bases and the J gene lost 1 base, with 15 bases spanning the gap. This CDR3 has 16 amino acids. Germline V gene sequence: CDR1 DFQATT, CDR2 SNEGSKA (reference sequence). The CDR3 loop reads CSASEVGSWNTGELFF. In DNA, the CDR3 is TGCAGTGCTAGTGAGGTAGGGTCCTGGAACACCGGGGAGCTGTTTTTT.

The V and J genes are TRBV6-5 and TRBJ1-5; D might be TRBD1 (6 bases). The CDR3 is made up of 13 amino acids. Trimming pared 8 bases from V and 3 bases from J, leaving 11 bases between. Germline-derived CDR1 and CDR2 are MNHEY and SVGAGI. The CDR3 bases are TGTGCCAGCGCCGGGACATTCAATCAGCCCCAGCATTTT. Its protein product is CASAGTFNQPQHF.